The table lists the clone carrying this T cell receptor beta chain with a count of one. Here immunoSEQ multiplex PCR was the method, and the copy in TCRdb shows in-frame clones only, minus some. The sample carries 50,000 to 65,000 clones, approximately 90% recorded once. J gave up 8 bases and V 3 bases, and 12 bases lay outside the gene matches. The CDR3 runs to 15 residues. CDR1 is SGDLS and CDR2 is YYNGEE in the germline V gene. This entry belongs to a study of PD-1 blockade in classical Hodgkin lymphoma. Autologous stem cell transplantation was followed by relapse in every patient, and brentuximab vedotin exposure varied.

The receptor's source is a human donor with classical Hodgkin lymphoma. The specimen comprised peripheral blood mononuclear cells (PBMCs), sampled before the second cycle of nivolumab. The V gene is TRBV9, the J gene TRBJ1-2; 8 positions match TRBD1. CDR3 in amino acids: CASSGEDQGAMGYTF. CDR3 DNA sequence: TGTGCCAGCAGCGGAGAGGATCAGGGGGCTATGGGCTACACCTTC. Supplemented by reference TRBV9 and TRBJ1-2, the full variable domain reads DSGVTQTPKHLITATGQRVTLRCSPRSGDLSVYWYQQSLDQGLQFLIQYYNGEERAKGNILERFSAQQFPDLHSELNLSSLELGDSALYFCASSGEDQGAMGYTFGSGTRLTVV.